This record covers a single T cell receptor beta chain. Indicated treatment: some 19 received Ad26.COV2.S at low or high dose, single or two shots; roughly 5 received placebo; per-sample allocation not given. Sampling happened 63 days after the first vaccine or placebo injection. The table came from immunoSEQ multiplex PCR; TCRdb's copy has only in-frame clones and leaves some out. Of 200,000 to 300,000 clones listed, around nine tenths are singletons. The data were taken from a study of Ad26.COV2.S vaccination and SARS-CoV-2 variants. The receptor was derived from a person aged 18-60 years who received the Ad26.COV2.S COVID-19 vaccine or a placebo. Sample: peripheral blood, taken in a trial of Ad26.COV2.S vaccine versus placebo.

The DNA of the CDR3 is TGTGCCAGCAGCTCCGGCGCCGGGATCAGCAATCAGCCCCAGCATTTT. It translates to CASSSGAGISNQPQHF. This chain connects TRBV5-5 to TRBJ1-5; no clear D. The CDR3 is made up of 16 amino acids. The V end lost 3 bases, the J end lost 1 base, and 14 bases lay between the germline ends. Germline V gives CDR1 SGHKS, CDR2 YYEKEE (reference sequence).